The source of this T cell receptor beta chain is a study of T cells in localized non-small cell lung cancer. Study-wide points: Sequencing covered just one tumor region, so heterogeneity cannot be ruled out.

Clones were read by immunoSEQ multiplex PCR, and TCRdb kept only the in-frame ones, dropping some. The repertoire holds 65,000 or so clones, with approximately 80% as singletons. About this clone itself: Antigen specificity is unknown.

The germline gives CDR1 MGHDK, CDR2 SYGVNS. Germline trimming cut 4 bases from V and 15 bases from J; bases unmatched to any gene: 6. The CDR3 consists of 11 residues. The origin of this receptor is a man between 40 and 70 years old with stage II lung adenocarcinoma. The chain employs TRBV25-1 and TRBJ2-1, with 7 bases matching TRBD2. The sequencing used PBMCs, collected before any cancer treatment. This CDR3 reads CASSAGTMPFF. CDR3 nucleotide sequence: TGTGCCAGCAGTGCCGGGACTATGCCGTTCTTC.